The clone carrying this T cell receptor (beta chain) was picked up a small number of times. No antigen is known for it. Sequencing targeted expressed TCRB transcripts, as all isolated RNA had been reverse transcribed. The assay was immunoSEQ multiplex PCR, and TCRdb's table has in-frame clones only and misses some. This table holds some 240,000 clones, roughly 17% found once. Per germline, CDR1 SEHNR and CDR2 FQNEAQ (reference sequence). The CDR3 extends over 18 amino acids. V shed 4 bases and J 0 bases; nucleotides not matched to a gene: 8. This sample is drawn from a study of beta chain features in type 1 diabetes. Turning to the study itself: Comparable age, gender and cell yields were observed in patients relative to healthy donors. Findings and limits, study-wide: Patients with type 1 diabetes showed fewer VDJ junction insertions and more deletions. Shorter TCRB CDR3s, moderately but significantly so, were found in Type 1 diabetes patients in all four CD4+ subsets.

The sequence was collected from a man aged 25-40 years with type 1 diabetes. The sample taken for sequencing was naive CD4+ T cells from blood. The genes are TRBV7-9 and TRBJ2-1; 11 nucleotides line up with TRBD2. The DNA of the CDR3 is TGTGCCAGCAGCTACTGGCTAGCGGGAGGATTCTCCTACAATGAGCAGTTCTTC. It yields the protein CASSYWLAGGFSYNEQFF.